Following are 2 T cell receptor beta chains from one sample sequenced in a study of shared clonotypes between healthy human individuals. The repertoire was sequenced with immunoSEQ multiplex PCR; TCRdb's copy has only in-frame clones and lacks some. The sample holds around 2.1 million clones; approximately 94% are singletons and the top ten take less than 0.15%. Source material: naive CD4+ T cells sorted from blood. Noted subset: CD45RA+ positively selected. The receptors here all came from a man aged 18 to 30 in good health.

The chain is built from TRBV5-1 and TRBJ1-1; TRBD1 might be the D (6 bases). V lost 5 bases to trimming and J lost 1 base, with 15 bases between them. Germline V gene data show CDR1 as SGHRS and CDR2 as YFSETQ. This CDR3 region has 15 residues. CDR3 region: CASRAGGASNTEAFF. Written as DNA, the CDR3 is TGCGCCAGCAGGGCTGGGGGCGCCTCGAACACTGAAGCTTTCTTT.

The chain couples TRBV25-1 to TRBJ2-3, with a weak D call TRBD2 (6 bases). Looked up from germline, CDR1 is MGHDK and CDR2 is SYGVNS. V dropped 1 base and J dropped 1 base, with 9 bases sitting between them. The CDR3 loop spans 15 amino acids. The CDR3 spells CASSEFRGGTDTQYF. The CDR3 coding sequence is TGTGCCAGCAGTGAATTCCGCGGGGGCACAGATACGCAGTATTTT.